This T cell receptor beta chain was recovered during a study of T cell responses to AZD1222 COVID-19 vaccine. The table lists this clone with a few counts. What it recognizes is unknown. V was clipped by 0 bases and J by 7 bases, with 13 bases between them. This CDR3 has 14 amino acids. Germline V gene data show CDR1 as SGHDT and CDR2 as YYEEEE. Whole-study results and caveats: Spike-specific TCR breadth and depth both grew after two AZD1222 doses. The study identified only six AZD1222 recipients as seropositive at baseline.

The protocol was immunoSEQ multiplex PCR, while the TCRdb copy is restricted to in-frame clones and leaves out a portion. The sample contains approximately 73,000 clones, 80% to 85% of which appear only once. The gene calls are TRBV5-6 and TRBJ1-1; D call uncertain. The source material was peripheral blood, sampled on day 0 of AZD1222 vaccination. This TCR was sampled from an adult in good health. In DNA form, the CDR3 reads TGTGCCAGCAGCTTGGAATCGATGGGGAGTGAAGCTTTCTTT. It yields the protein CASSLESMGSEAFF.